Following are 5 T cell receptor beta chains from one sample sequenced in a study of cytomegalovirus exposure and HLA in healthy donors. PCR primers comprised 60 Vbeta and 13 Jbeta primers. The method was immunoSEQ multiplex PCR; TCRdb's version includes in-frame clones alone and lacks a portion of them. The sample records roughly 150,000 clones, roughly 80% being singletons. Sequencing was performed on PBMCs. The receptors come from a man aged 25-45 years in good health and CMV-seronegative.

The V call is TRBV9, the J call TRBJ2-1; 7 bases are shared with TRBD2. V was pared by 4 bases and J by 4 bases, with 14 bases of the junction left unmatched. Germline CDR1 SGDLS, CDR2 YYNGEE. This CDR3 contains 17 residues. The chain's CDR3 is CASSPETGSSGYNEQFF. CDR3 DNA: TGTGCCAGCAGCCCGGAGACGGGGTCTAGCGGATACAATGAGCAGTTCTTC.

The gene calls are TRBV7-9 and TRBJ2-3, with D tentatively TRBD2 (5 bases). The CDR3 has 13 amino acids. The germline gives CDR1 SEHNR, CDR2 FQNEAQ (reference sequence). V was shortened by 5 bases and J by 4 bases, with 10 bases between the two germline ends. The CDR3 DNA follows: TGTGCCAGCAGCCGACTAATGTCAGATACGCAGTATTTT. The encoded protein is CASSRLMSDTQYF.

The chain is built from TRBV29-1 and TRBJ1-2, with D uncertain. The CDR3 is made up of 16 amino acids. V lost 1 base to trimming and J lost 4 bases, with 19 bases between them. CDR1 and CDR2 from the germline V gene are SQVTM and ANQGSEA. In DNA, the CDR3 is TGCAGCGTTGAAGGATACGAAGAGGCGGGCACCTATGGCTACACCTTC. Translating it yields CSVEGYEEAGTYGYTF.

About this clone itself: Its ends do not fully match the called genes, so a read error is possible. The V and J genes are TRBV6-5 and TRBJ1-1; the D is unclear. From germline, CDR1 is MNHEY and CDR2 SVGAGI. This CDR3 is 14 amino acids long. This CDR3 is CASSHSRGNTEAFF. The DNA of the CDR3 is TGTGCCAGCAGTCACTCCCGAGGGAACACTGAAGCTTTCTTT.

The chain uses TRBV28 and TRBJ2-2; weak D call: TRBD2 (5 bases). This CDR3 has 13 residues. V lost 11 bases and J 2 bases, leaving 12 bases between the germline ends. Germline V CDR1 and CDR2: MDHEN, SYDVKM. CDR3 amino acids: CASRVSNTGELFF. The CDR3 nucleotides are TGTGCCTCGAGGGTGTCAAACACCGGGGAGCTGTTTTTT.